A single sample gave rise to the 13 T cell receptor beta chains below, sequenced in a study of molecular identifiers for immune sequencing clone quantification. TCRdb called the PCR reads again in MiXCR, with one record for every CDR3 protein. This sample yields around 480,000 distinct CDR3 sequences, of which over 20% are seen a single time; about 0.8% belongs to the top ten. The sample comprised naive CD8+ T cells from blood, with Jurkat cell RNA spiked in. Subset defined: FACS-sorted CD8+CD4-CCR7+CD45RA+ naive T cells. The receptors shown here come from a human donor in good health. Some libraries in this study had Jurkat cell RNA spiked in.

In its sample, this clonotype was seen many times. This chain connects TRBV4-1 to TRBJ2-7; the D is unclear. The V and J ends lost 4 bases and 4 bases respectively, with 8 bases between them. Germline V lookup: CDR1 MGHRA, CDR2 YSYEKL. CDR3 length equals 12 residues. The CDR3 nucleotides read TGCGCCAGCAGCCCGACCCAATACGAGCAGTACTTC. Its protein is CASSPTQYEQYF.

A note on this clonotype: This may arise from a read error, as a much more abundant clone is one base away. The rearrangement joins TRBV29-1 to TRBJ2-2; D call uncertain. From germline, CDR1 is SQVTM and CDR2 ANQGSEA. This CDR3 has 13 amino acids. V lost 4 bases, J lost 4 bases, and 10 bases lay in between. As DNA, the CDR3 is TGCAGCGTTGTTGGTCCAAGCACCGGGGAGCTGTTTTTT. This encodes CSVVGPSTGELFF.

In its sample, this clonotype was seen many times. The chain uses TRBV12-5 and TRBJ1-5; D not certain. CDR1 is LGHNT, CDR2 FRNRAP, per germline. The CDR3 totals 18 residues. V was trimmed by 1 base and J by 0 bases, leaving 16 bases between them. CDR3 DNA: TGTGCTAGTGGTTTGGAAATTCTAGAAGGCCTTAGCAATCAGCCCCAGCATTTT. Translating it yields CASGLEILEGLSNQPQHF.

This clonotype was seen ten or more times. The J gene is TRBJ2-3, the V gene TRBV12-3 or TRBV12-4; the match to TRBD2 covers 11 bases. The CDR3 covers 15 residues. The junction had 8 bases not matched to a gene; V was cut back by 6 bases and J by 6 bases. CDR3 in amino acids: CASSTTSGKTDTQYF. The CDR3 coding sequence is TGTGCCAGCAGCACGACTAGCGGGAAGACGGATACGCAGTATTTT.

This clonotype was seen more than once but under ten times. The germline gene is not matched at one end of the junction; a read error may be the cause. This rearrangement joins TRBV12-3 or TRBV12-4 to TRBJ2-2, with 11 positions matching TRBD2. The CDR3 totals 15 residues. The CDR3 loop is CASSIAGGLIGELFF. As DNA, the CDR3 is TGTGCCAGCAGTATAGCGGGAGGGCTTATCGGGGAGCTGTTTTTT.

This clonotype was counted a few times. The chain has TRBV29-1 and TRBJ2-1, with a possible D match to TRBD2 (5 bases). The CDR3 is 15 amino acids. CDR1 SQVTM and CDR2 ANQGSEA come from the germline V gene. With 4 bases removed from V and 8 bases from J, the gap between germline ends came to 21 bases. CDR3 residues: CSVVGGRLRGDEQFF. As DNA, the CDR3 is TGCAGCGTTGTAGGAGGTAGGCTCCGCGGCGATGAGCAGTTCTTC.

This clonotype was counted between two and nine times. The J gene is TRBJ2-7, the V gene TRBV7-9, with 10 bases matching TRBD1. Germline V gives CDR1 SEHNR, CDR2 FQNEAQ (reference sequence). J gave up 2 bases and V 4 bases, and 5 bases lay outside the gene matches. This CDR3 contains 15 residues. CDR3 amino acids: CASSSSGQGTYEQYF. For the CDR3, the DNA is TGTGCCAGCAGCTCCTCGGGACAGGGGACCTACGAGCAGTACTTC. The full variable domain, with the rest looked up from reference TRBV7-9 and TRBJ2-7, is DTGVSQNPRHKITKRGQNVTFRCDPISEHNRLYWYRQTLGQGPEFLTYFQNEAQLEKSRLLSDRFSAERPKGSFSTLEIQRTEQGDSAMYLCASSSSGQGTYEQYFGPGTRLTVT.

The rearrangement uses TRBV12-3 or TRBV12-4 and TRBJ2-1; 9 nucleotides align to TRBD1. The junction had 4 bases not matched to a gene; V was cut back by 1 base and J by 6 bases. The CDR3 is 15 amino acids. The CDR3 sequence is CASSLVGTGSNEQFF. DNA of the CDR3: TGTGCCAGCAGTTTAGTCGGGACAGGGAGCAATGAGCAGTTCTTC.

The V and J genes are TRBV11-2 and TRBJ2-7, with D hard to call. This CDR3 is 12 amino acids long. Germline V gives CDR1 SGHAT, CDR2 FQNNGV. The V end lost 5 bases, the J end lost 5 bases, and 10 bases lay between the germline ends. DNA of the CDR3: TGTGCCAGCAGCCTTATGACCCACGAGCAGTACTTC. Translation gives CASSLMTHEQYF.

Here the CDR3 reads CASGSTVNTEAFF. CDR3 nucleotide sequence: TGTGCCAGCGGTTCGACAGTGAACACTGAAGCTTTCTTT. The rearrangement joins TRBV27 to TRBJ1-1; maybe TRBD1 (5 bases). V lost 8 bases to trimming and J lost 0 bases, with 10 bases between them. Germline CDR1 reads MNHEY; CDR2 reads SMNVEV (reference sequence). The CDR3 length is 13 residues.

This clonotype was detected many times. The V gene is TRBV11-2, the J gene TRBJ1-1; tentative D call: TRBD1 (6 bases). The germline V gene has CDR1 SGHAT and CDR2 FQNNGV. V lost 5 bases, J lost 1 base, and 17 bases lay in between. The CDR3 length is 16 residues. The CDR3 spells CASSRTVPPRNTEAFF. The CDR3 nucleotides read TGTGCCAGCAGCCGGACAGTACCCCCGCGGAACACTGAAGCTTTCTTT.

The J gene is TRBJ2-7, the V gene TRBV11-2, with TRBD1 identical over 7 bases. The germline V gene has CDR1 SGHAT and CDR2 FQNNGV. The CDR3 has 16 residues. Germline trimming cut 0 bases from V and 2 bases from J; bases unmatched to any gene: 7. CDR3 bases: TGTGCCAGCAGCTTAGATACGAGACAGGGTCCCTACGAGCAGTACTTC. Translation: CASSLDTRQGPYEQYF.

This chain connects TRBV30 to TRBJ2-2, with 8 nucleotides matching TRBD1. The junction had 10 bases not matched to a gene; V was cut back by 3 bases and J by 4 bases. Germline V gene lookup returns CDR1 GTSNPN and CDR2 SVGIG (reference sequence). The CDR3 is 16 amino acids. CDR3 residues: CAWSEIDRGLTGELFF. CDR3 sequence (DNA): TGTGCCTGGAGCGAAATAGACAGGGGCCTCACCGGGGAGCTGTTTTTT.